The 9 T cell receptor beta chains below come from one sample, sequenced in a study of CD4+ T cells in melanoma (dated by TCRdb to between 2020 and 2023). The library was built by means of the immunoSEQ multiplex PCR assay. The table comes from immuneACCESS by way of TCRdb, which keeps in-frame sequences with V and J called. Part of the clones is missing from these tables; in studies checked, under half for an unresolved V gene and the rest for unknown reasons. The sample table holds about 11,000 clones, of which about 72% were seen once. 11% to 15% of the sample is held by the ten biggest clonotypes. Specimen: cells from a culture (not recorded whether cultured in vitro). These receptors were obtained from a human donor with melanoma.

This chain connects TRBV9 to TRBJ1-4; D is unclear. This CDR3 has 16 residues. Per the germline V gene, CDR1 is SGDLS and CDR2 is YYNGEE. Trimming removed 3 bases at V and 0 bases at J, with 12 bases between. The CDR3 bases are TGTGCCAGCAGCGGACGAGCGCGTTCAACTAATGAAAAACTGTTTTTT. Translating it yields CASSGRARSTNEKLFF.

This chain links TRBV7-9 with TRBJ2-7, with D possibly matching TRBD2 (6 bases). Per germline, CDR1 SEHNR and CDR2 FQNEAQ (reference sequence). The CDR3 consists of 15 residues. V was pared by 1 base and J by 3 bases, with 13 bases between. CDR3 protein: CASSLGDVGGYEQYF. DNA for the CDR3: TGTGCCAGCAGCTTAGGGGATGTGGGGGGCTACGAGCAGTACTTC. The complete variable domain, with remaining parts taken from reference TRBV7-9 and TRBJ2-7, reads DTGVSQNPRHKITKRGQNVTFRCDPISEHNRLYWYRQTLGQGPEFLTYFQNEAQLEKSRLLSDRFSAERPKGSFSTLEIQRTEQGDSAMYLCASSLGDVGGYEQYFGPGTRLTVT.

The CDR3 loop is CASSEGTGLYGYTF. CDR3 DNA: TGTGCCAGCAGTGAAGGGACAGGTCTTTATGGCTACACCTTC. The chain carries TRBV6-1 and TRBJ1-2, with TRBD1 identical over 7 bases. Germline V gene data show CDR1 as MNHNS and CDR2 as SASEGT. V lost 1 base to trimming and J lost 5 bases; unmatched junction nucleotides: 4. The CDR3 length is 14 residues.

This clone was seen more than once but under ten times. CDR3 bases: TGCGCCAGCATACCGGGGGGGGACCAGCCCCAGCATTTT. This translates into CASIPGGDQPQHF. The rearrangement joins TRBV10-1 to TRBJ1-5; the D gene is possibly TRBD1 (5 bases). The CDR3 sequence is 13 residues long. V dropped 7 bases and J dropped 7 bases, with 14 bases sitting between them. The V gene's germline CDR1 is WNHNN and CDR2 SYGVQD (reference sequence).

This clone was counted between two and nine times. The chain has TRBV19 and TRBJ2-5; D gene uncertain. The germline V and J ends were trimmed by 0 bases and 9 bases, with 11 bases remaining between them. The CDR3 runs to 13 residues. Germline values: CDR1 LNHDA, CDR2 SQIVND (reference sequence). The CDR3 DNA follows: TGTGCCAGTAGTATAGACCGCCTTCGGGCCCAGTACTTC. Its translation: CASSIDRLRAQYF.

This clone was picked up a small number of times. The chain couples TRBV19 to TRBJ1-5; 7 nucleotides line up with TRBD1. Per the germline V gene, CDR1 is LNHDA and CDR2 is SQIVND (reference sequence). CDR3 length equals 15 residues. Unmatched junction bases numbered 9, after V lost 4 bases and J lost 6 bases. CDR3 loop: CASSTDNRGGQPQHF. The CDR3 nucleotides are TGTGCCAGTAGTACCGATAACAGGGGCGGTCAGCCCCAGCATTTT.

This chain connects TRBV27 to TRBJ1-4, with unresolved D. The CDR3 length is 15 residues. V lost 0 bases and J 10 bases, leaving 15 bases between the germline ends. The germline CDR1 and CDR2 sequences are MNHEY and SMNVEV (reference sequence). This CDR3 is CASSLSDGGPGKLFF. The CDR3, as DNA: TGTGCCAGCAGTTTATCTGACGGTGGACCTGGAAAACTGTTTTTT. Filled out from reference TRBV27 and TRBJ1-4, the complete variable domain reads EAQVTQNPRYLITVTGKKLTVTCSQNMNHEYMSWYRQDPGLGLRQIYYSMNVEVTDKGDVPEGYKVSRKEKRNFPLILESPSPNQTSLYFCASSLSDGGPGKLFFGSGTQLSVL.

This clone was seen a few times. V and J are TRBV5-1 and TRBJ1-3, with D possibly matching TRBD1 (6 bases). This CDR3 contains 14 residues. Germline loops: CDR1 SGHRS, CDR2 YFSETQ. V dropped 4 bases and J dropped 2 bases, with 10 bases sitting between them. DNA of the CDR3: TGCGCCAGCAGCACACAGGGTGCTGGAAACACCATATATTTT. Its protein product is CASSTQGAGNTIYF.

This clone was counted once. The V and J genes are TRBV6-1 and TRBJ2-2, with TRBD2 matching 8 bases. The CDR3 is made up of 15 amino acids. Germline V CDR1 and CDR2: MNHNS, SASEGT. The V and J ends lost 5 bases and 6 bases, in that order; junction bases with no gene match: 8. The CDR3 region has the DNA TGTGCCAGCAGTCTCGGGGGGGGTCCTCCCGGGGAGCTGTTTTTT. Its translation: CASSLGGGPPGELFF.